The 30 T cell receptor beta chains reported below all come from one sample, sequenced in a study of a mutant IDH1 vaccine in newly diagnosed glioma. Their cognate antigens are unknown. Time point here: week 11, during vaccination. Every vaccination contained 300 ug of the mutant IDH1 20-mer peptide and was paired with topical imiquimod. Repertoires were generated with immunoSEQ multiplex PCR, while TCRdb's copy carries only in-frame clones and drops some. The sample consists of some 52,000 clones, over 75% of them appearing once. The sequenced sample was PBMCs, obtained from a glioma patient whose treatment included an IDH1 peptide vaccine. These receptors all stem from a man aged 45-65 years with glioma.

V gene TRBV18 combines with J gene TRBJ2-7, with D perhaps TRBD1 (6 bases). Trimming removed 4 bases at V and 2 bases at J, with 15 bases between. The CDR3 length is 15 residues. The germline CDR1 and CDR2 sequences are KGHSH and LQKENI. CDR3 nucleotide sequence: TGTGCCAGCTCACTAGGGGGTGCATTTGCCTACGAGCAGTACTTC. This translates into CASSLGGAFAYEQYF.

The V and J genes are TRBV7-2 and TRBJ2-7, with TRBD1 identical over 8 bases. Looked up from germline, CDR1 is SGHTA and CDR2 is FQGNSA. The CDR3 spans 15 residues. After removal of 5 bases from V and 5 bases from J, the junction contained 11 bases not matched to a gene. CDR3 nucleotides: TGTGCCAGCAGCAGAGCAGGGGGCGCAGGGAACGAGCAGTACTTC. This encodes CASSRAGGAGNEQYF.

The chain joins TRBV4-2 to TRBJ2-2; 9 bases match TRBD2. J was trimmed by 5 bases and V by 5 bases; bases with no gene match: 6. Germline CDR1 LGHNA, CDR2 YNFKEQ. The length of the CDR3 is 15 residues. CDR3: CASSSGLALTGELFF. CDR3 DNA: TGTGCCAGCAGCTCAGGACTAGCGTTAACCGGGGAGCTGTTTTTT.

This sequence joins TRBV28 and TRBJ1-1; possible D gene TRBD1, 6 bases. In germline, CDR1 is MDHEN, CDR2 SYDVKM. The CDR3 is 14 amino acids. The V and J ends lost 4 bases and 1 base respectively, with 10 bases between them. For the CDR3, the DNA is TGTGCCAGCAGTTCCGGGACACCGAACACTGAAGCTTTCTTT. As protein: CASSSGTPNTEAFF.

The genes are TRBV15 and TRBJ2-7, with a possible D match to TRBD1 (7 bases). Between the trimmed V and J ends, which lost 1 base and 9 bases, there was a span of 10 bases. CDR1 is LNHNV and CDR2 is YYDKDF in the germline V gene (reference sequence). The CDR3 is 12 amino acids. The DNA of the CDR3 is TGTGCCACCAGCAGAGGACAGGGAGGGCAGTACTTC. Residues: CATSRGQGGQYF.

In this sample, this clone turned up once. The V and J genes are TRBV7-9 and TRBJ1-1; TRBD1 aligns across 8 bases. The CDR3 consists of 14 residues. Germline-derived CDR1 and CDR2 are SEHNR and FQNEAQ (reference sequence). Trimming cost V 5 bases and J 4 bases; bases outside gene matches: 6. The CDR3, as DNA: TGTGCCAGCAGCGCCGTTACAGGGGGCACTGAAGCTTTCTTT. Protein sequence: CASSAVTGGTEAFF.

The chain has TRBV19 and TRBJ1-2, with no clear D. Germline V gene sequence: CDR1 LNHDA, CDR2 SQIVND (reference sequence). The CDR3 spans 12 residues. V lost 6 bases, J lost 4 bases, and 9 bases lay in between. The CDR3 DNA reads TGTGCCAGTAGGGCCCGAGGCTATGGCTACACCTTC. Translating gives CASRARGYGYTF. The whole variable domain, filled in from reference TRBV19 and TRBJ1-2, reads DGGITQSPKYLFRKEGQNVTLSCEQNLNHDAMYWYRQDPGQGLRLIYYSQIVNDFQKGDIAEGYSVSREKKESFPLTVTSAQKNPTAFYLCASRARGYGYTFGSGTRLTVV.

The genes are TRBV19 and TRBJ2-7; 8 positions agree with TRBD2. CDR3 size: 14 residues. V shed 1 base, J shed 4 bases, and the junction held 3 bases outside the gene matches. Germline CDR1 is LNHDA and CDR2 is SQIVND (reference sequence). CDR3 DNA sequence: TGTGCCAGTAGTATAGGAGCGGGAGAATACGAGCAGTACTTC. Its protein product is CASSIGAGEYEQYF.

CDR3: CASSKPGISEPQHF. The CDR3 bases are TGTGCCAGCAGCAAGCCAGGGATCTCGGAGCCCCAGCATTTT. V usage is TRBV7-9 and J usage is TRBJ1-5; D is perhaps TRBD1 (5 bases). Trimming removed 5 bases at V and 8 bases at J, with 16 bases between. Germline CDR1 SEHNR, CDR2 FQNEAQ (reference sequence). The CDR3 length is 14 residues.

The rearrangement uses TRBV28 and TRBJ1-1; the D is unclear. The V gene lost 5 bases and the J gene lost 10 bases, with 17 bases spanning the gap. Per germline, CDR1 MDHEN and CDR2 SYDVKM. The CDR3 length is 13 residues. In DNA, the CDR3 is TGTGCCAGCAGTCCCCACCGGGCCGGTAGAGCTTTCTTT. It yields the protein CASSPHRAGRAFF.

The V gene is TRBV28, the J gene TRBJ2-3, with no clear D. CDR3 length equals 12 residues. Deletions cut 5 bases from V and 9 bases from J, with 12 bases between. The germline V gene encodes CDR1 MDHEN and CDR2 SYDVKM. The DNA of the CDR3 is TGTGCCAGCAGTCTGGCCTCGGCGACGCAGTATTTT. Translation gives CASSLASATQYF.

The rearrangement joins TRBV29-1 to TRBJ2-1; 9 bases are a match to TRBD2. CDR1 and CDR2 from the germline V gene are SQVTM and ANQGSEA. The CDR3 consists of 15 residues. V was clipped by 7 bases and J by 7 bases; unmatched bases: 14. Written as DNA, the CDR3 is TGCAGCGCCGGCGGAGGTAGCGGGAGAACGAATGAGCAGTTCTTC. Translation: CSAGGGSGRTNEQFF.

In nucleotides, the CDR3 is TGTGCCAGCAGTTACGCTAGCGGGGGGGGGCAGTATTTT. It yields the protein CASSYASGGGQYF. This rearrangement joins TRBV6-6 to TRBJ2-3; 12 bases are a match to TRBD2. The CDR3 is 13 amino acids. V was pared by 2 bases and J by 11 bases, with 2 bases of the junction left unmatched. CDR1 is MNHNY, CDR2 SVGAGI, per germline (reference sequence).

This clone occurred once. The rearrangement joins TRBV6-5 to TRBJ2-2; 9 positions match TRBD2. CDR1 and CDR2 from the germline V gene are MNHEY and SVGAGI. This CDR3 has 15 residues. Trimming at V came to 6 bases and at J to 1 base, leaving 3 bases not matched to a gene. The CDR3 spells CASRTLAGNTGELFF. The CDR3 nucleotides read TGTGCCAGCAGAACACTAGCGGGGAACACCGGGGAGCTGTTTTTT.

This chain connects TRBV11-1 to TRBJ2-7, with TRBD1 identical over 8 bases. The CDR3 has 12 amino acids. Germline CDR1 reads SGHAT; CDR2 reads FQDESV (reference sequence). V was clipped by 5 bases and J by 6 bases; unmatched bases: 3. CDR3 region: CASSVDRGEQYF. The DNA for the CDR3 is TGTGCCAGCAGCGTCGACAGGGGCGAGCAGTACTTC.

The chain uses TRBV10-3 and TRBJ1-5, with a weak D call TRBD1 (5 bases). Trimming pared 0 bases from V and 0 bases from J, leaving 12 bases between. Looked up from germline, CDR1 is ENHRY and CDR2 is SYGVKD. There are 17 residues in the CDR3. Here the CDR3 DNA reads TGTGCCATCAGTGAGTCATGGACATCAGATAGCAATCAGCCCCAGCATTTT. Translation: CAISESWTSDSNQPQHF.

Here the CDR3 reads CASSGGGGLDNEQFF. The CDR3 DNA reads TGTGCCAGCAGCGGCGGTGGGGGGTTGGACAATGAGCAGTTCTTC. The genes are TRBV5-6 and TRBJ2-1; D might be TRBD2 (6 bases). The length of the CDR3 is 15 residues. Between the trimmed V and J ends, which lost 4 bases and 5 bases, there was a span of 16 bases. Germline CDR1 and CDR2: SGHDT and YYEEEE.

The rearrangement uses TRBV5-8 and TRBJ2-1; 13 positions agree with TRBD2. Germline CDR1 SGHTS, CDR2 YDEGEE. The CDR3 runs 16 residues. J gave up 8 bases and V 0 bases, and 5 bases lay outside the gene matches. The CDR3 region is CASSLAGTSGAYEQFF. The DNA of the CDR3 is TGTGCCAGCAGCTTGGCCGGGACTAGCGGGGCCTATGAGCAGTTCTTC.

This chain uses TRBV9 with TRBJ2-5, with TRBD2 matching 12 bases. This CDR3 is 20 amino acids long. V lost 4 bases, J lost 5 bases, and 21 bases stayed unmatched. Germline-derived CDR1 and CDR2 are SGDLS and YYNGEE. The DNA of the CDR3 is TGTGCCAGCAGCTTCAACCCGAGGACTAGCGGGGTGGGAGGAGAGGAGACCCAGTACTTC. Translating it yields CASSFNPRTSGVGGEETQYF.

This clone was detected only once. The J gene is TRBJ2-7, the V gene TRBV10-3; D gene unclear. The germline V and J ends were trimmed by 4 bases and 3 bases, with 7 bases remaining between them. CDR1 is ENHRY and CDR2 is SYGVKD in the germline V gene. This CDR3 comprises 12 residues. In DNA form, the CDR3 reads TGTGCCATCAGTGGGGCTATCTACGAGCAGTACTTC. Translating it yields CAISGAIYEQYF.

This chain uses TRBV5-4 with TRBJ2-7; the D gene is possibly TRBD1 (5 bases). The CDR3 is 15 residues long. Germline CDR1 is SGHNT and CDR2 is YYREEE (reference sequence). Trimming shortened V by 6 bases and J by 0 bases, and 16 bases separated the two germline ends. CDR3 sequence (DNA): TGTGCCAGCAACGATGGAACAAGGGGCTCCTACGAGCAGTACTTC. It is translated as CASNDGTRGSYEQYF.

The chain carries TRBV7-3 and TRBJ2-1; TRBD1 matches 10 bases. This CDR3 is built from 15 residues. Germline assignment: CDR1 SGHTA and CDR2 FQGTGA. Unmatched junction bases numbered 7, after V lost 3 bases and J lost 8 bases. The CDR3: CASSFLGQGGYEQFF. The CDR3 bases are TGTGCCAGCAGCTTCTTAGGACAGGGGGGTTATGAGCAGTTCTTC. Complete variable domain (other parts from reference TRBV7-3 and TRBJ2-1): GAGVSQTPSNKVTEKGKYVELRCDPISGHTALYWYRQSLGQGPEFLIYFQGTGAADDSGLPNDRFFAVRPEGSVSTLKIQRTERGDSAVYLCASSFLGQGGYEQFFGPGTRLTVL.

The V and J genes are TRBV4-2 and TRBJ2-7; 11 nucleotides agree with TRBD2. Germline lookup yields CDR1 LGHNA and CDR2 YNFKEQ. This CDR3 comprises 14 residues. The V segment lost 0 bases and the J segment 6 bases; nucleotides outside the gene matches: 1. CDR3 loop: CASSQELAGAEQYF. Here the CDR3 DNA reads TGTGCCAGCAGCCAAGAACTAGCGGGAGCCGAGCAGTACTTC.

The chain is built from TRBV19 and TRBJ1-1, with 7 bases matching TRBD1. Germline V gene sequence: CDR1 LNHDA, CDR2 SQIVND (reference sequence). V dropped 5 bases and J dropped 2; count of bases not matched to a gene: 8. The CDR3 runs to 15 residues. The CDR3 spells CASSLDRNSNTEAFF. In DNA form, the CDR3 reads TGTGCCAGTAGTTTGGACAGGAATAGTAACACTGAAGCTTTCTTT.

This clone was seen only a few times. The V call is TRBV7-9, the J call TRBJ2-7; D call uncertain. The CDR3 is made up of 13 amino acids. In germline, CDR1 is SEHNR, CDR2 FQNEAQ (reference sequence). V lost 4 bases, J lost 2 bases, and 9 bases lay in between. CDR3 sequence reads: CASSSKGPYEQYF. CDR3 nucleotides: TGTGCCAGCAGCTCTAAGGGTCCCTACGAGCAGTACTTC.

V usage is TRBV7-9 and J usage is TRBJ1-5, with 12 nucleotides matching TRBD1. The CDR3 covers 16 residues. The germline CDR1 and CDR2 sequences are SEHNR and FQNEAQ (reference sequence). Unmatched junction bases numbered 4, after V lost 5 bases and J lost 2 bases. Written as DNA, the CDR3 is TGTGCCAGCAGCCGAGGGGACAGGGGGCGCAATCAGCCCCAGCATTTT. Translation gives CASSRGDRGRNQPQHF.

The chain is built from TRBV10-3 and TRBJ2-3; tentative D call: TRBD1 (6 bases). Per the germline V gene, CDR1 is ENHRY and CDR2 is SYGVKD. The V gene lost 6 bases and the J gene lost 3 bases, with 13 bases spanning the gap. The CDR3 spans 14 residues. This chain's CDR3 is CAIRPQGQTDTQYF. The CDR3 nucleotides are TGTGCCATCAGACCCCAGGGGCAGACAGATACGCAGTATTTT.

The genes are TRBV6-7 and TRBJ2-7; TRBD1 aligns across 8 bases. TRBV6-7 is classed as an ORF, of uncertain function. CDR3 length: 22 residues. V dropped 0 bases and J dropped 1; count of bases not matched to a gene: 23. CDR3 sequence reads: CASSYSTEDRVRKGPPSYEQYF. The CDR3 DNA reads TGTGCCAGCAGTTACTCGACCGAGGACAGGGTTCGTAAAGGCCCACCTTCCTACGAGCAGTACTTC.

The CDR3 DNA sequence: TGTGCCAGCAGTGTGGGCCGTCCCTCTGGAAACACCATATATTTT. Protein: CASSVGRPSGNTIYF. This sequence joins TRBV6-1 and TRBJ1-3; D is unclear. Germline CDR1 MNHNS, CDR2 SASEGT. The CDR3 contains 15 residues. The V gene lost 4 bases and the J gene lost 0 bases, with 10 bases spanning the gap.

The V gene is TRBV6-5, the J gene TRBJ1-6; D call uncertain. CDR1 MNHEY and CDR2 SVGAGI come from the germline V gene. The CDR3 runs 13 residues. V lost 5 bases to trimming and J lost 4 bases, with 6 bases between them. The chain's CDR3 is CASSVEYNSPLHF. The CDR3 nucleotides are TGTGCCAGCAGTGTGGAGTATAATTCACCCCTCCACTTT.